This T cell receptor (beta chain) is from a study of radiotherapy plus CTLA-4 blockade in lung cancer. Broader study findings: Alongside interferon-beta, early blood T cell clone dynamics were reportedly the best predictor of response. Tumor-origin TCR clones grew in blood after radiotherapy plus ipilimumab.

Clones were sequenced by immunoSEQ multiplex PCR, and TCRdb holds only the in-frame ones, with some missing. Seen here are tens of thousands of clones, about 75% observed once, and the top ten hold more than 20%. Concerning this clone itself: No antigen is known for it.

Focal radiation with ipilimumab CTLA-4 blockade was given to patients with chemo-refractory metastatic non-small-cell lung cancer. V lost 5 bases to trimming and J lost 7 bases; unmatched junction nucleotides: 7. Germline assignment: CDR1 SEHNR and CDR2 FQNEAQ (reference sequence). The CDR3 length is 15 residues. The V and J genes are TRBV7-9 and TRBJ2-1, with 11 bases lining up with TRBD2. The sample consisted of peripheral blood, taken from a patient treated with radiotherapy plus ipilimumab. The TCR was taken from a human donor with non-small cell lung cancer that progressed on radiotherapy plus ipilimumab. The CDR3 region is CASSVLAGAVNEQFF. In DNA form, the CDR3 reads TGTGCCAGCAGCGTACTAGCGGGGGCGGTGAATGAGCAGTTCTTC.